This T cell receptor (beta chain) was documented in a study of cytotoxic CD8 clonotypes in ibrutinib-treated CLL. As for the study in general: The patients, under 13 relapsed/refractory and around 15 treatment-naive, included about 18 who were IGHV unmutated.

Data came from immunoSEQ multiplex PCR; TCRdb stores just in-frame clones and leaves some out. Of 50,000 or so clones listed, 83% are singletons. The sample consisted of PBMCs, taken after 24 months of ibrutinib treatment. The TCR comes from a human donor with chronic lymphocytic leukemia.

CDR3 nucleotide sequence: TGTGCCAGCAGCCCCGGGCCCCTCGCGTACGAGCAGTACTTC. It yields the protein CASSPGPLAYEQYF. The chain carries TRBV6-5 and TRBJ2-7, with D uncertain. There are 14 residues in the CDR3. The germline V gene encodes CDR1 MNHEY and CDR2 SVGAGI. V lost 6 bases, J lost 4 bases, and 16 bases lay in between.